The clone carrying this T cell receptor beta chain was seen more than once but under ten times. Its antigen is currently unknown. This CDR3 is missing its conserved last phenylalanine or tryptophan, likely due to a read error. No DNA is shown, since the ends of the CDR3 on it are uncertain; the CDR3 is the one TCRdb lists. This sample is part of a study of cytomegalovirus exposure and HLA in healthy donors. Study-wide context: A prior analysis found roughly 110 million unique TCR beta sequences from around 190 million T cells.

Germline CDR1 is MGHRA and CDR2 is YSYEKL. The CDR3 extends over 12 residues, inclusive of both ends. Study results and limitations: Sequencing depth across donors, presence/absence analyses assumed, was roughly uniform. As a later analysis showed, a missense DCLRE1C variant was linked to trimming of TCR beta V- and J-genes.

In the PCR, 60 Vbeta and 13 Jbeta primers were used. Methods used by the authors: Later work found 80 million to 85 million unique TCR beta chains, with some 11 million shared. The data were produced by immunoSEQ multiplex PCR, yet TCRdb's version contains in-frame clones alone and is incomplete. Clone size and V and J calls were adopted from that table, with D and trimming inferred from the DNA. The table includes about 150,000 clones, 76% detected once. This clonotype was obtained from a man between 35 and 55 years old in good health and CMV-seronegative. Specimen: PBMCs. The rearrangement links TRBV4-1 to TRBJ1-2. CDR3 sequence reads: CASSQMGGDVTV.